A selection of T cell receptor beta chains follows, all from one sample in a study of cytomegalovirus exposure and HLA in healthy donors. Profiled with immunoSEQ multiplex PCR; TCRdb holds only in-frame clones, not every one. The repertoire holds about 360,000 clones, with 75% to 90% as singletons. Specimen: PBMCs. The receptors derive from a woman under 30 in good health and CMV-seronegative. The CDR3 runs from the conserved cysteine through the conserved F or W.

>TRBV6-1|TRBJ1-6
CASRMEGFNSPLHF
>TRBV5-5|TRBJ1-5
CASSPTTTGTYSNQPQHF
>TRBV18|TRBJ2-5
CASSPGQGARETQYF
>TRBV6-5|TRBJ2-2
CASVDRSNTGELFF
>TRBV19|TRBJ2-5
CASSQAGETQYF
>TRBV9|TRBJ2-7
CASSPGGHEQYF
>TRBV5-5|TRBJ2-7
CASSRTGSYEQYF
>TRBV18|TRBJ2-1
CASSPLVNEQFF
>TRBV5-4|TRBJ1-2
CASSLGGTENYGYTF
>TRBV5-1|TRBJ2-7
CASSPKKGHNWWEQYF
>TRBV28|TRBJ2-7
CASSSGLTTYEQYF
>TRBV28|TRBJ2-7
CASSRGGAGHPYEQYF
>TRBV6-5|TRBJ2-5
CASRFGQAQETQYF
>TRBV27|TRBJ1-1
CASSLDRGEEAFF
>TRBV10-2|TRBJ1-4
CASSPGQAPWSPNEKLFF
>TRBV5-1|TRBJ2-1
CASSLAVARGNEQFF
>TRBV9|TRBJ2-2
CASSRDSGRGTGELFF
>TRBV5-1|TRBJ1-4
CASSLQGATNEKLFF
>TRBV6-1|TRBJ2-1
CASLASSYNEQFF
>TRBV28|TRBJ1-5
CASSLRRGNQPQHF
>TRBV2|TRBJ2-5
CASMLDRGETQYF
>TRBV4-1|TRBJ2-3
CASSQVAGGPTDTQYF
>TRBV6-1|TRBJ1-2
CASSSTGNYGYTF
>TRBV27|TRBJ2-1
CASSFGGAPNEQFF
>TRBV5-1|TRBJ1-1
CASTRRTGGNGGTAFF
>TRBV29-1|TRBJ2-2
CSVGVAGGPGELFF
>TRBV27|TRBJ2-1
CASSPSRLADSYNEQFF
>TRBV14|TRBJ2-7
CASSQDTTRVEQYF
>TRBV2|TRBJ1-5
CASSEQGPSNQPQHF
>TRBV6-5|TRBJ1-5
CASSTGGNSNQPQHF
>TRBV6-1|TRBJ1-1
CASSESAPRTEAFF
>TRBV27|TRBJ1-1
CASSLSGGTLWDTEAFF
>TRBV2|TRBJ1-6
CGNGRSYNSPLHF
>TRBV5-6|TRBJ2-5
CASSRDFQETQYF
>TRBV2|TRBJ1-5
CASSRQGATQPQHF
>TRBV9|TRBJ2-7
CASSALEGGRNEQYF
>TRBV6-1|TRBJ1-6
CATREGQGHNSPLHF
>TRBV28|TRBJ1-2
CASSFGDILWYGYTF
>TRBV6-1|TRBJ2-7
CASSIVSYEQYF
>TRBV2|TRBJ2-4
CASGDRGPGAKNIQYF